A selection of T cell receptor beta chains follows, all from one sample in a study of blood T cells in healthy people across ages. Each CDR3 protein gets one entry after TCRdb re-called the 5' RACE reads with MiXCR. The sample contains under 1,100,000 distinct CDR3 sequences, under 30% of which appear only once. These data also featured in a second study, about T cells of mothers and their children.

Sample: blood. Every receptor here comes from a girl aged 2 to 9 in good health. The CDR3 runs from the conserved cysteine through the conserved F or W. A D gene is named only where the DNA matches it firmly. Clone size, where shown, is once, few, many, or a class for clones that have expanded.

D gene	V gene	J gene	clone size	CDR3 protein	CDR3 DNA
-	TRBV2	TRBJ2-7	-	CASSELGHYYEQYF	TGTGCCAGCAGTGAACTGGGCCATTACTACGAGCAGTACTTC
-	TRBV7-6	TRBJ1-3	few	CASGGRGNSIYF	TGTGCCAGCGGGGGCCGCGGAAACTCCATATATTTT
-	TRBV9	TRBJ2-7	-	CASSATPTGSVYEQYF	TGTGCCAGCAGCGCCACCCCGACAGGCTCCGTCTACGAGCAGTACTTC
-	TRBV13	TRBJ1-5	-	CASSSSYSQPQHF	TGTGCCAGCAGCTCCTCATACAGTCAGCCCCAGCATTTT
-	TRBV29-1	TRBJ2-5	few	CSVDYGKGEYF	TGCAGCGTTGATTACGGAAAGGGAGAGTACTTC
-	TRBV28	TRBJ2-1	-	CASSSGPSSYNEQFF	TGTGCCAGCAGTTCCGGCCCGAGCTCCTACAATGAGCAGTTCTTC
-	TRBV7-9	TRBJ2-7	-	CASSKPTREYEQYF	TGTGCCAGCAGCAAGCCGACTAGGGAATACGAGCAGTACTTC
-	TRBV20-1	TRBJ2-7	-	CSATFLYEQYF	TGCAGTGCTACATTCCTTTACGAGCAGTACTTC
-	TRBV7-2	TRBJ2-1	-	CASSRKRAGHWGEQFF	TGTGCCAGCAGCCGGAAGAGAGCGGGCCATTGGGGGGAGCAGTTCTTC
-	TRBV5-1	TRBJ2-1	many	CASSLGGRIEQFF	TGCGCCAGCAGCTTGGGGGGGCGCATTGAGCAGTTCTTC
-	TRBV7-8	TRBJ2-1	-	CASSLERHTYNEQFF	TGTGCCAGCAGCTTAGAACGTCATACCTACAATGAGCAGTTCTTC
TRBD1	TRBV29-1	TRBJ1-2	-	CSVTPEQGAYGYTF	TGCAGCGTTACACCTGAACAGGGGGCCTATGGCTACACCTTC
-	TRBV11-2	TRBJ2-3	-	CASSLEVMAPGRITDTQYF	TGTGCCAGCAGCTTAGAGGTGATGGCCCCGGGTCGGATCACAGATACGCAGTATTTT
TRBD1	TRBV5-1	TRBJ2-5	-	CASGFGTGKETQYF	TGCGCCAGTGGATTCGGGACAGGGAAGGAGACCCAGTACTTC
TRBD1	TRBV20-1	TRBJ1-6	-	CSARPGQDFPLSPLHF	TGCAGTGCTAGACCGGGACAGGATTTTCCCCTTTCACCCCTCCACTTT